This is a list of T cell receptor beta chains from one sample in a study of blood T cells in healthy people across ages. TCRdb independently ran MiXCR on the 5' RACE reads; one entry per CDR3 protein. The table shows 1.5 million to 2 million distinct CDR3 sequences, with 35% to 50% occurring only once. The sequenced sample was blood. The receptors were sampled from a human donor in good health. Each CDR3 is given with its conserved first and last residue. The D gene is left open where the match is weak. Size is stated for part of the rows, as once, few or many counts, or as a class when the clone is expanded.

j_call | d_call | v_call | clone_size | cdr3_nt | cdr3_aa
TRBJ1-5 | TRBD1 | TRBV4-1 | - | TGCGCCAGCAGCCCAAGCCCCGGACAGGTTGATAATCAGCCCCAGCATTTT | CASSPSPGQVDNQPQHF
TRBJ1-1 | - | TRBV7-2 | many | TGCGCCAGCAGCTTGGGGTTGGGGAACACTGAAGCTTTCTTT | CASSLGLGNTEAFF
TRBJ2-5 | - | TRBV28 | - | TGTACCAGCAGTCGCAGTGGGGGCCGCTTCCAAGAGACCCAGTACTTC | CTSSRSGGRFQETQYF
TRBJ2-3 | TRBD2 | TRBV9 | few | TGTGCCAGCAGCGTAGCGGCGGGGGGGCCTACAGATACGCAGTATTTT | CASSVAAGGPTDTQYF
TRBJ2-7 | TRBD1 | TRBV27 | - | TGTGCCAGCAGTATCAGTGGGACAGGGAAGTACGAGCAGTACTTC | CASSISGTGKYEQYF
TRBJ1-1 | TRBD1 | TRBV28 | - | TGTGCCAGCAGTTTCCCACAGGGGGCGAACACTGAAGCTTTCTTT | CASSFPQGANTEAFF
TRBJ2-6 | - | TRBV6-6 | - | TGTGCCAGCAGCCCCCCACGCTCTGGGGCCAACGTCCTGACTTTC | CASSPPRSGANVLTF
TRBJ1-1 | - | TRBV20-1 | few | TGCAGTGCCCCCGGGTCAGGGGTCACTGAAGCTTTCTTT | CSAPGSGVTEAFF
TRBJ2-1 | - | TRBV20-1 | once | TGCAGTGCTAGAGATCGAAGGGTAGGGAACGTCGCGAATGAGCAGTTCTTC | CSARDRRVGNVANEQFF
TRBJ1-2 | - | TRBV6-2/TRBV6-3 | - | TGTGCCAGCAGTTACTCTGGGTCCTCGACCGGTGGCTACACCTTC | CASSYSGSSTGGYTF
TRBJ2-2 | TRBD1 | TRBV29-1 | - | TGCAGCGTTCAGGACAGGGTCAACACCGGGGAGCTGTTTTTT | CSVQDRVNTGELFF
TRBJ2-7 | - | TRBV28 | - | TGTGCCAGCAGTTACTCGCTAGCCCCATTTACCTACGAGCAGTACTTC | CASSYSLAPFTYEQYF
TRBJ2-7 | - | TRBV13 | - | TGTGCCAGCAGCCTCGCGGCAGAGGTTCCCTACGAGCAGTACTTC | CASSLAAEVPYEQYF
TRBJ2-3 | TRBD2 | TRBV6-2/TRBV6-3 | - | TGTGCCAGCAGTTACGAGGGACTAGCCTTAAGGCAGTATTTT | CASSYEGLALRQYF
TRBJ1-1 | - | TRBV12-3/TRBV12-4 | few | TGTGCCAGCAGTATGACGTCAAGAGGTTTCTTT | CASSMTSRGFF
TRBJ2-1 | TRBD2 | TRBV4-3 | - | TGCGCCAGCAGCCAAGATCAGTGGCCAGCGGGGGGGCCGGGAGAGCAGTTCTTC | CASSQDQWPAGGPGEQFF
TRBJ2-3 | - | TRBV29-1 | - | TGCAGCGATCGACTCGCGGGCACAGATACGCAGTATTTT | CSDRLAGTDTQYF
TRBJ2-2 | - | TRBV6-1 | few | TGTGCCAGCAGTGAAGCTCCTGGGGGCGCCGGGGAGCTGTTTTTT | CASSEAPGGAGELFF
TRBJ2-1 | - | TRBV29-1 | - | TGCAGCGTGGGACAGTGGGACTCAACATACAGTGAGCAGTTCTTC | CSVGQWDSTYSEQFF
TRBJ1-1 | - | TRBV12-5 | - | TGTGCTAGTGGTTTAGGGGAGTACACTGAAGCTTTCTTT | CASGLGEYTEAFF
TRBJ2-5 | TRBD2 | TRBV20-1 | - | TGCAGTGCTTCTCAGCGGGGGGGCCGTGAGACCCAGTACTTC | CSASQRGGRETQYF
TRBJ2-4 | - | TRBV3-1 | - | TGTGCCAGCAGCCAAGAGGCGGGATTCAAAAACATTCAGTACTTC | CASSQEAGFKNIQYF
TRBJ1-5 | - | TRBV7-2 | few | TGTGCCAGCAGCACGGACAGTTTCAATCAGCCCCAGCATTTT | CASSTDSFNQPQHF
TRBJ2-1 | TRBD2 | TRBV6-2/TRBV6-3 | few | TGTGCCAGCAACCAGGGACTAGCGGGTGTACAGTTCTTC | CASNQGLAGVQFF
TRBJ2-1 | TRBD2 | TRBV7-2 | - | TGTGCCAGCAATCTAGCGGGCCATTACAATGAGCAGTTCTTC | CASNLAGHYNEQFF
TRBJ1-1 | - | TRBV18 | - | TGTGCCAGCTCATCTGAGAAGATCACTGAAGCTTTCTTT | CASSSEKITEAFF
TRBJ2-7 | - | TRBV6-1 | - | TGTGCCAGCAGTGGGGAGGGGACAGGCCCCTACGAGCAGTACTTC | CASSGEGTGPYEQYF
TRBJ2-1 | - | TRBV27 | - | TGTGCCAGCAGTATAATCGGTAATGAGCAGTTCTTC | CASSIIGNEQFF
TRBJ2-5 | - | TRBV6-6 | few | TGTGCCAGCAACCCACAGGGACTCCAAGAGACCCAGTACTTC | CASNPQGLQETQYF
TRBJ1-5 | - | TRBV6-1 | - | TGTGCCAGCAGTGAAAGGTACCAGGTAATCAATCAGCCCCAGCATTTT | CASSERYQVINQPQHF
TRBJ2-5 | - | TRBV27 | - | TGTGCCAGCAGCTCCTACGGGGCCGGCGGGGAGACCCAGTACTTC | CASSSYGAGGETQYF
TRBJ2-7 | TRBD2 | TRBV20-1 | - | TGCAGTGCTTCCGGGACTAGTGACGACGAGCAGTACTTC | CSASGTSDDEQYF
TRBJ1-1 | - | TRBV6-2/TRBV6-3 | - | TGTGCCAGCAGTGGAGCGGCGTCCACTGAAGCTTTCTTT | CASSGAASTEAFF
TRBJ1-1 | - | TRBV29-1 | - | TGCAGCGTTGAAGCGACAGTCAACACTGAAGCTTTCTTT | CSVEATVNTEAFF
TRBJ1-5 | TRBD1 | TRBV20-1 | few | TGCAGTGTCGGACAGGGGGCTTTCGATCAGCCCCAGCATTTT | CSVGQGAFDQPQHF
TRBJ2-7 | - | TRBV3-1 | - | TGTGCCAGCAGCCAAGGATTTACGAAAAACGGCTACGAGCAGTACTTC | CASSQGFTKNGYEQYF
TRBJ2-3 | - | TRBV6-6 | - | TGTGCCAGCAGTTGGGCGGGGACAGCTTCTCGCACAGATACGCAGTATTTT | CASSWAGTASRTDTQYF
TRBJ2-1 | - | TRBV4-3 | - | TGCGCCAGCAGCCGCTTGACAGGCGTCAGCTCCTACAATGAGCAGTTCTTC | CASSRLTGVSSYNEQFF
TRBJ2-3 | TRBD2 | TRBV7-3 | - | TGTGCCAGCAGCTTAATTAGCGGGGTTAGCACAGATACGCAGTATTTT | CASSLISGVSTDTQYF
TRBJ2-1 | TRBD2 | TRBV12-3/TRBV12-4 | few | TGTGCCAGCAGTTCCGGACTAGCGGGGGCGCACAATGAGCAGTTCTTC | CASSSGLAGAHNEQFF
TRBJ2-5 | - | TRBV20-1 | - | TGCAGTGCTAAGATTTCGGGTGACGAGACCCAGTACTTC | CSAKISGDETQYF
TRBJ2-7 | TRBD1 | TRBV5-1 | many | TGCGCCAGCAGCGACCCGGGACAGGGGATAAACGAGCAGTACTTC | CASSDPGQGINEQYF
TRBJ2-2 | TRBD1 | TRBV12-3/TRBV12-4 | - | TGTGCCAGCAGCCCGACCGGGACAGCTAACACCGGGGAGCTGTTTTTT | CASSPTGTANTGELFF
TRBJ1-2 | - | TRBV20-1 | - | TGCAGTGCTGACCGTGAGGACGTGTGGCAAGGCTACACCTTC | CSADREDVWQGYTF
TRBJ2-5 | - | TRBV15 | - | TGTGCCACCAGCAGAGAGGGACTCTCCTACAATGAGCAGTACTTC | CATSREGLSYNEQYF
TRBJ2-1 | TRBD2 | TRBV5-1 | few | TGCGCCAGCAGCTCGTACCCCGGGACTAGGTCGGCCGATGAGCAGTTCTTC | CASSSYPGTRSADEQFF
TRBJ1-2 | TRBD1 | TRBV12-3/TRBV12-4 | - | TGTGCCAGCAGTTTATCCCGGACAGGGGTAGACTATGGCTACACCTTC | CASSLSRTGVDYGYTF
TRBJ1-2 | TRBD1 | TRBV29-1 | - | TGCAGCGTTTTATCTTCCCGGGACAGGGTTATAAGCTATGGCTACACCTTC | CSVLSSRDRVISYGYTF
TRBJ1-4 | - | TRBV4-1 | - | TGCGCCAGCAGCCAAGTCTCGAACCGCCTGAGTGAAAAACTGTTTTTT | CASSQVSNRLSEKLFF
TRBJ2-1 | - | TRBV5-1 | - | TGCGCCAGCAGCTTGGTCGGTCCCAGTAAAATTCCCTCAAATTACAATGAGCAGTTCTTC | CASSLVGPSKIPSNYNEQFF